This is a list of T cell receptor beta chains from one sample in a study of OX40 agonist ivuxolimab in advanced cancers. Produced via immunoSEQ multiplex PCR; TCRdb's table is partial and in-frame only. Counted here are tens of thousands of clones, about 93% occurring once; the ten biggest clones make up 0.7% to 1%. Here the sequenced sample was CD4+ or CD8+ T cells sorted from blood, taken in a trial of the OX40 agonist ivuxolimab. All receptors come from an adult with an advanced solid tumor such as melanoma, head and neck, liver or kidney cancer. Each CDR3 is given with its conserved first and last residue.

CAIGGRGTDTQYF	TRBV10-3
CASSGMSTGELFF	TRBV7-2
CASSVGPDRDYEQYF	TRBV9
CSVRRQASVNEQFF	TRBV29-1
CATVYTLTYEQYF	TRBV6-1
CASSSEGIAYEQYF	TRBV5-8
CASSTQGGNQPQHF	TRBV19
CASQGLAGGGETQYF	TRBV5-1
CAISESVALVSYEQYF	TRBV10-3
CASSLGTSGNTIYF	TRBV7-6
CASSVDQTGRSGANVLTF	TRBV9
CASSQTRGSSQYF	TRBV4-1
CASSLFGTSVGETQYF	TRBV27
CASSLGAGIAYEQYF	TRBV28
CASGSRLAGYNEQFF	TRBV28
CASTRTGSGWAEAFF	TRBV19
CASSSNKGQGEAFF	TRBV11-2
CAWTGSSYEQYF	TRBV30
CASSTDSVNQPQHF	TRBV11-2
CASSYSGTGGDQPQHF	TRBV6-5
CASRKDRNTEAFF	TRBV2
CASKDRGLLAGNQPQHF	TRBV19
CSVELGRNTEAFF	TRBV29-1
CASSFGADTGELFF	TRBV5-1
CASSLAGAMNEQYF	TRBV5-1
CASSSGKGSTEAFF	TRBV9
CASSLAQGQGANIQYF	TRBV7-2
CASSPLERGLGNEQFF	TRBV7-3
CATTDRGTSGPSWGDTQYF	TRBV15
CASSGGTRGEQYF	TRBV19
CASSLEGREDTQYF	TRBV13
CASSYNGLHQETQYF	TRBV6-5
CASSLGTGARYEQYF	TRBV7-9
CASSLAFQNTEAFF	TRBV7-9
CASNQGGSGNTIYF	TRBV7-2
CASSFYPSGSGNTIYF	TRBV5-6
CASSETGRSGNTIYF	TRBV6-1